This entry features one TCR beta chain sequence. Its antigen is still unknown. The data derive from a study of T cell responses to AZD1222 COVID-19 vaccine. In the study overall: The study pooled second doses at about 4 or about 12 weeks.

CDR1 is SGDLS, CDR2 YYNGEE, per germline. There are 16 residues in the CDR3. V was shortened by 0 bases and J by 3 bases, with 10 bases between the two germline ends. Produced via immunoSEQ multiplex PCR; TCRdb's table is partial and in-frame only. The sample holds about 110,000 clones, roughly 90% seen once. Study-wide results and limits: Variant regions that are unmutated are reportedly the target of nearly half of spike-specific TCRs. There were mostly white British donors and more females than males, and clonal diversity was possibly underestimated.

This sample comprised peripheral blood, obtained on day 0 of AZD1222 vaccination. The sequence derives from an adult in good health. The chain has TRBV9 and TRBJ1-6, with unresolved D. The CDR3 region is CASSVGAGDYNSPLHF. CDR3 sequence (DNA): TGTGCCAGCAGCGTAGGGGCAGGAGACTATAATTCACCCCTCCACTTT.